This is a list of T cell receptor beta chains from one sample in a study of blood T cells in healthy people across ages. TCRdb used MiXCR to reprocess the 5' RACE reads, holding one entry per CDR3 protein. In the table there are about 1.6 million distinct CDR3 sequences, around 36% of which are singletons. Material: blood. The receptors derive from a woman aged 25 to 39 in good health. Each CDR3 is given with its conserved first and last residue. A D gene is named only where the DNA matches it firmly. Size is omitted from some rows. Given values are once, few, many or a class for expanded clones.

D gene: TRBD2; clone size: many; V gene: TRBV7-6; J gene: TRBJ2-1; CDR3 protein: CASSLASGGNNEQFF; CDR3 DNA: TGTGCCAGCAGCTTAGCTAGCGGGGGAAACAATGAGCAGTTCTTC
D gene: NA; clone size: few; V gene: TRBV5-1; J gene: TRBJ2-7; CDR3 protein: CASSFAGSSSYEQYF; CDR3 DNA: TGCGCCAGCAGCTTCGCCGGGTCGAGCTCCTACGAGCAGTACTTC
D gene: NA; clone size: NA; V gene: TRBV20-1; J gene: TRBJ1-1; CDR3 protein: CSARGVPAEAFF; CDR3 DNA: TGCAGTGCTAGAGGGGTGCCCGCTGAAGCTTTCTTT
D gene: TRBD2; clone size: NA; V gene: TRBV3-1; J gene: TRBJ2-1; CDR3 protein: CAGSQDPQLAGYYNEQFF; CDR3 DNA: TGTGCCGGCAGCCAAGATCCTCAGCTAGCGGGATATTACAATGAGCAGTTCTTC
D gene: NA; clone size: few; V gene: TRBV6-2/TRBV6-3; J gene: TRBJ1-6; CDR3 protein: CASSYGGTGWSPLHF; CDR3 DNA: TGTGCCAGCAGTTACGGCGGCACTGGATGGTCACCCCTCCACTTT
D gene: TRBD2; clone size: NA; V gene: TRBV27; J gene: TRBJ2-2; CDR3 protein: CASSFMAGGRSGELFF; CDR3 DNA: TGTGCCAGCAGTTTCATGGCGGGAGGGCGATCCGGGGAGCTGTTTTTT
D gene: NA; clone size: few; V gene: TRBV5-1; J gene: TRBJ2-3; CDR3 protein: CASSAKSQYSTDTQYF; CDR3 DNA: TGCGCCAGCAGCGCTAAGAGTCAGTATAGCACAGATACGCAGTATTTT
D gene: TRBD1; clone size: NA; V gene: TRBV7-3; J gene: TRBJ1-1; CDR3 protein: CASSFGTGESEAFF; CDR3 DNA: TGTGCCAGCAGTTTCGGGACAGGGGAATCTGAAGCTTTCTTT
D gene: TRBD2; clone size: NA; V gene: TRBV4-1; J gene: TRBJ2-5; CDR3 protein: CASSPSAGVSQETQYF; CDR3 DNA: TGCGCCAGCAGCCCCTCCGCGGGGGTTTCCCAAGAGACCCAGTACTTC
D gene: TRBD2; clone size: NA; V gene: TRBV15; J gene: TRBJ2-1; CDR3 protein: CATSRDSGGRVSYNEHFF; CDR3 DNA: TGTGCCACCAGCAGAGATTCGGGAGGCAGGGTCTCCTACAATGAGCATTTCTTC
D gene: NA; clone size: few; V gene: TRBV7-2; J gene: TRBJ2-1; CDR3 protein: CASSSGVTSYNEQFF; CDR3 DNA: TGTGCCAGCAGCTCGGGGGTAACCTCCTACAATGAGCAGTTCTTC
D gene: TRBD1; clone size: NA; V gene: TRBV20-1; J gene: TRBJ2-7; CDR3 protein: CSARDFTTGGYEQYF; CDR3 DNA: TGCAGTGCTAGAGACTTTACGACAGGGGGGTACGAGCAGTACTTC
D gene: TRBD2; clone size: NA; V gene: TRBV19; J gene: TRBJ2-1; CDR3 protein: CASSITGTSGGLSYNEQFF; CDR3 DNA: TGTGCCAGTAGTATTACCGGGACTAGCGGGGGCCTCTCCTACAATGAGCAGTTCTTC
D gene: NA; clone size: NA; V gene: TRBV11-2; J gene: TRBJ1-2; CDR3 protein: CASTPITGRGNGYTF; CDR3 DNA: TGTGCCAGCACCCCAATCACGGGGAGGGGAAATGGCTACACCTTC
D gene: TRBD2; clone size: NA; V gene: TRBV12-3/TRBV12-4; J gene: TRBJ2-7; CDR3 protein: CTSSTLAGGPNEQYF; CDR3 DNA: TGTACCAGCAGTACCCTAGCGGGAGGGCCTAACGAGCAGTACTTC
D gene: NA; clone size: NA; V gene: TRBV20-1; J gene: TRBJ2-1; CDR3 protein: CSRNRGSSYNEQFF; CDR3 DNA: TGCAGCCGGAACCGGGGGAGCTCCTACAATGAGCAGTTCTTC
D gene: TRBD2; clone size: few; V gene: TRBV5-1; J gene: TRBJ2-7; CDR3 protein: CASTWRETSGFKYF; CDR3 DNA: TGCGCCAGCACCTGGCGTGAGACTAGCGGATTTAAGTACTTC
D gene: NA; clone size: NA; V gene: TRBV6-6; J gene: TRBJ1-2; CDR3 protein: CASSYGQGGEGYTF; CDR3 DNA: TGTGCCAGCAGTTACGGTCAGGGAGGAGAGGGCTACACCTTC
D gene: NA; clone size: few; V gene: TRBV20-1; J gene: TRBJ2-1; CDR3 protein: CSAPRRSANPYNEQFF; CDR3 DNA: TGCAGTGCTCCTCGGAGAAGCGCCAATCCTTATAATGAGCAGTTCTTC
D gene: TRBD1; clone size: many; V gene: TRBV29-1; J gene: TRBJ2-7; CDR3 protein: CSTTGTGGYNEQYF; CDR3 DNA: TGCAGCACCACGGGGACAGGGGGCTACAACGAGCAGTACTTC
D gene: TRBD2; clone size: few; V gene: TRBV3-1; J gene: TRBJ2-5; CDR3 protein: CASSQKYTSGGQETQYF; CDR3 DNA: TGTGCCAGCAGCCAAAAGTACACTAGCGGGGGCCAAGAGACCCAGTACTTC
D gene: TRBD2; clone size: few; V gene: TRBV28; J gene: TRBJ2-7; CDR3 protein: CASSPSGASSYEQYF; CDR3 DNA: TGTGCCAGCAGCCCTAGCGGGGCAAGCTCCTACGAGCAGTACTTC
D gene: TRBD2; clone size: NA; V gene: TRBV20-1; J gene: TRBJ2-1; CDR3 protein: CSARLAGRNEQFF; CDR3 DNA: TGCAGTGCTAGACTAGCGGGGAGAAATGAGCAGTTCTTC
D gene: TRBD1; clone size: NA; V gene: TRBV20-1; J gene: TRBJ1-2; CDR3 protein: CSASPRGLVCGYTF; CDR3 DNA: TGCAGTGCCAGTCCCAGGGGGCTCGTCTGTGGCTACACCTTC
D gene: TRBD1; clone size: NA; V gene: TRBV15; J gene: TRBJ1-5; CDR3 protein: CATGTGFNNQPQHF; CDR3 DNA: TGTGCCACGGGGACAGGGTTCAACAATCAGCCCCAGCATTTT
D gene: NA; clone size: few; V gene: TRBV20-1; J gene: TRBJ1-2; CDR3 protein: CSAIRTEVRINYGYTF; CDR3 DNA: TGCAGTGCTATCCGGACAGAAGTACGAATTAACTATGGCTACACCTTC
D gene: NA; clone size: NA; V gene: TRBV27; J gene: TRBJ1-6; CDR3 protein: CASSLQPYNSPLHF; CDR3 DNA: TGTGCCAGCAGTTTACAGCCCTATAATTCACCCCTCCACTTT
D gene: TRBD1; clone size: NA; V gene: TRBV28; J gene: TRBJ2-1; CDR3 protein: CASSPGQAGNNEQFF; CDR3 DNA: TGTGCCAGCAGTCCGGGACAGGCAGGGAACAATGAGCAGTTCTTC
D gene: NA; clone size: NA; V gene: TRBV30; J gene: TRBJ2-7; CDR3 protein: CAWNLGGFISYEQYF; CDR3 DNA: TGTGCCTGGAATTTGGGGGGCTTCATCTCCTACGAGCAGTACTTC
D gene: NA; clone size: few; V gene: TRBV29-1; J gene: TRBJ1-1; CDR3 protein: CSVMTARSTEAFF; CDR3 DNA: TGCAGCGTCATGACAGCCAGAAGCACTGAAGCTTTCTTT
D gene: NA; clone size: once; V gene: TRBV19; J gene: TRBJ2-1; CDR3 protein: CASTSYGGSYNEQFF; CDR3 DNA: TGTGCCAGTACCTCATACGGGGGCTCCTACAATGAGCAGTTCTTC
D gene: NA; clone size: NA; V gene: TRBV9; J gene: TRBJ2-1; CDR3 protein: CACSVLQSNEQFF; CDR3 DNA: TGTGCCTGCAGCGTACTACAGAGCAATGAGCAGTTCTTC
D gene: NA; clone size: few; V gene: TRBV6-2/TRBV6-3; J gene: TRBJ2-3; CDR3 protein: CASSHEGNTDTQYF; CDR3 DNA: TGTGCCAGCAGCCACGAGGGGAACACAGATACGCAGTATTTT
D gene: TRBD1; clone size: NA; V gene: TRBV20-1; J gene: TRBJ2-3; CDR3 protein: CSARDPAGGTDMQYF; CDR3 DNA: TGCAGTGCTAGAGATCCGGCAGGGGGCACAGATATGCAGTATTTT
D gene: NA; clone size: NA; V gene: TRBV27; J gene: TRBJ2-5; CDR3 protein: CASSLSPQMVVEYF; CDR3 DNA: TGTGCCAGCAGTTTATCCCCCCAGATGGTAGTCGAGTACTTC
D gene: TRBD2; clone size: NA; V gene: TRBV20-1; J gene: TRBJ2-1; CDR3 protein: CSALPTSGRIEQFF; CDR3 DNA: TGCAGTGCCCTACCGACTAGCGGGAGGATTGAGCAGTTCTTC
D gene: NA; clone size: NA; V gene: TRBV29-1; J gene: TRBJ2-7; CDR3 protein: CSVQVGAYEQYF; CDR3 DNA: TGCAGCGTTCAGGTAGGGGCCTACGAGCAGTACTTC